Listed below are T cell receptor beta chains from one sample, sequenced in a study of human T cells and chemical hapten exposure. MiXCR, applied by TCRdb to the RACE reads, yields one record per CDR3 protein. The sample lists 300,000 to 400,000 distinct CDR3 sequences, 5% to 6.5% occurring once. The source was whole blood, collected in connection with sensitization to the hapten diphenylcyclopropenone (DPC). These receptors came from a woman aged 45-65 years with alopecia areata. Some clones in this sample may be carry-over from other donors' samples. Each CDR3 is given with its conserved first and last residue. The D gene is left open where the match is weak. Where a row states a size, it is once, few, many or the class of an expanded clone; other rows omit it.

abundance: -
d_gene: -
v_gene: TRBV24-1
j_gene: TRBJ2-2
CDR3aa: CATSDWGYTGELFF
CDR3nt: TGTGCCACCAGTGATTGGGGGTACACCGGGGAGCTGTTTTTT

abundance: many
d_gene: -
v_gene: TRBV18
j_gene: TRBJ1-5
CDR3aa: CASSPDRPYTNQPQHF
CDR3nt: TGTGCCAGCTCACCCGACAGGCCGTATACCAATCAGCCCCAGCATTTT

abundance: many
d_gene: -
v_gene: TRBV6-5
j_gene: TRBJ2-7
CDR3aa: CASSQGTTPSGEQYF
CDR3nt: TGTGCCAGCAGCCAAGGGACCACCCCGAGCGGCGAGCAGTACTTC

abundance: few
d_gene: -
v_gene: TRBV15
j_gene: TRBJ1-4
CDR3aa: CATSRVVGATNEKLFF
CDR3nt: TGTGCCACCAGCAGAGTGGTAGGGGCAACTAATGAAAAACTGTTTTTT

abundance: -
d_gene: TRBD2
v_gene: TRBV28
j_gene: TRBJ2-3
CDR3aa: CASSSPRGREGTDTQYF
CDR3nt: TGTGCCAGCAGTTCTCCGAGGGGGCGGGAGGGTACAGATACGCAGTATTTT

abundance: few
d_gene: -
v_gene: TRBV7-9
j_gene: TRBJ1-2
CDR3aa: CASSFRVYGYTF
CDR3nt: TGTGCCAGCAGCTTTCGAGTTTATGGCTACACCTTC

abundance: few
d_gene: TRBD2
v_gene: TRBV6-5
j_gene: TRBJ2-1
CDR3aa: CASSPSSGSHNEQFF
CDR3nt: TGTGCCAGCAGTCCCTCTAGCGGGAGCCACAATGAGCAGTTCTTC

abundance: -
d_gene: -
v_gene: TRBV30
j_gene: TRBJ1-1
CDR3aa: CAWSSAVNTEAFF
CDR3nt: TGTGCCTGGAGCTCGGCGGTAAACACTGAAGCTTTCTTT

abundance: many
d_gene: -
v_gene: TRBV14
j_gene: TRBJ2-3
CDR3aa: CASSPLGFSSTDTQYF
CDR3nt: TGTGCCAGCAGCCCCTTAGGCTTTTCTAGCACAGATACGCAGTATTTT

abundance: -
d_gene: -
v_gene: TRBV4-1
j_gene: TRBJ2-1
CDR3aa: CASSQDQAGSEQFF
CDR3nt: TGCGCCAGCAGCCAAGATCAGGCGGGGAGTGAGCAGTTCTTC

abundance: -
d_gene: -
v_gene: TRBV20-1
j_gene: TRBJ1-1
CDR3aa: CSARSGTVNTEAFF
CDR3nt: TGCAGTGCTAGATCAGGGACGGTTAACACTGAAGCTTTCTTT

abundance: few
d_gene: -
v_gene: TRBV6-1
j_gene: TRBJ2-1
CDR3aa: CASSEEGVEQFF
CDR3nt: TGTGCCAGCAGTGAAGAAGGGGTTGAGCAGTTCTTC

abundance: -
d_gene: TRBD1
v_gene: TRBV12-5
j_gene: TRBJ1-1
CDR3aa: CASGLVSGTGRTHEAFF
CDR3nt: TGTGCTAGTGGTTTGGTATCCGGGACAGGGAGGACCCATGAAGCTTTCTTT

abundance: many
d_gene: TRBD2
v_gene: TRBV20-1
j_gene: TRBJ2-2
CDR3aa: CSARGVNTGELFF
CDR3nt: TGCAGTGCGCGGGGGGTAAACACCGGGGAGCTGTTTTTT

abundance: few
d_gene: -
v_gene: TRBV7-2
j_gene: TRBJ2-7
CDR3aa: CASSLERGGEQYF
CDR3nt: TGTGCCAGCAGCTTAGAGAGGGGAGGCGAGCAGTACTTC

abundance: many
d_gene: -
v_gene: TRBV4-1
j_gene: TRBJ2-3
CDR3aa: CASSQDVGATDTQYF
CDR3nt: TGCGCCAGCAGCCAAGATGTGGGGGCAACAGATACGCAGTATTTT

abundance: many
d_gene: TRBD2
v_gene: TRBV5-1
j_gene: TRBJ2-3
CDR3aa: CASSLRAGGPGDTQYF
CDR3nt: TGCGCCAGCAGCTTGCGAGCGGGAGGGCCTGGAGATACGCAGTATTTT

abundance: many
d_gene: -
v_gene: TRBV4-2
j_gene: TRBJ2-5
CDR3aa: CASSPTGGETQYF
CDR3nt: TGTGCCAGCAGTCCGACAGGCGGGGAGACCCAGTACTTC

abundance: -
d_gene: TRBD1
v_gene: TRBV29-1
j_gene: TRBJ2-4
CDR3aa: CSVDGQGNIQYF
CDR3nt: TGCAGCGTTGATGGACAGGGAAACATTCAGTACTTC

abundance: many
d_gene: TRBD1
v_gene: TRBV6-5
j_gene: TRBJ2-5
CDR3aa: CASSYPSSGGQETQYF
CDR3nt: TGTGCCAGCAGTTACCCGAGCTCAGGGGGCCAAGAGACCCAGTACTTC

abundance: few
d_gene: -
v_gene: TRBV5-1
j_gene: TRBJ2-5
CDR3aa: CASSPTRPQETQYF
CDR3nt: TGCGCCAGCAGCCCAACAAGACCTCAAGAGACCCAGTACTTC

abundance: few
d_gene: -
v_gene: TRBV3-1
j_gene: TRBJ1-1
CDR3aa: CASSRSDSGNTEAFF
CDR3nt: TGTGCCAGCAGCCGATCTGACTCCGGGAACACTGAAGCTTTCTTT

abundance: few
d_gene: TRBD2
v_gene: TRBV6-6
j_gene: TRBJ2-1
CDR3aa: CASSYSGRGGRANEQFF
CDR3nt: TGTGCCAGCAGTTACTCTGGCCGCGGGGGGAGGGCCAATGAGCAGTTCTTC

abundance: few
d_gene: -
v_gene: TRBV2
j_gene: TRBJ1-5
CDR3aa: CASSPGRSFNQPQHF
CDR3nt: TGTGCCAGTTCCCCGGGCCGGTCCTTTAATCAGCCCCAGCATTTT

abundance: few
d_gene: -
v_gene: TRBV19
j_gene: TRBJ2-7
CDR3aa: CASSSAGPYYEQYF
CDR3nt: TGTGCCAGTAGTTCTGCCGGGCCCTACTACGAGCAGTACTTC

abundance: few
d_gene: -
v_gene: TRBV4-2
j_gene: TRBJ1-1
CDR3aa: CASSQGLGEGTEAFF
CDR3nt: TGTGCCAGCAGCCAAGGTTTAGGAGAGGGGACTGAAGCTTTCTTT

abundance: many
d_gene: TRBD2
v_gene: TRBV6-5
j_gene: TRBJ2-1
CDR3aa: CASRTSGGANEQFF
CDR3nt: TGTGCCAGCAGGACAAGCGGGGGGGCCAATGAGCAGTTCTTC

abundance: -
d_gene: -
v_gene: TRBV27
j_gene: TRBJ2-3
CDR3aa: CASSWASGTDTQYF
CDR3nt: TGTGCCAGCAGTTGGGCTAGCGGCACAGATACGCAGTATTTT

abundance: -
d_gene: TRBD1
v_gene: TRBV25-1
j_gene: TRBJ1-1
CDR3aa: CASSDYSGTGEPEAFF
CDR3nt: TGTGCCAGCAGTGATTATTCCGGGACAGGGGAACCTGAAGCTTTCTTT

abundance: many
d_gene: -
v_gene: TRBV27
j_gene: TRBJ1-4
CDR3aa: CASSRTWSANEKLFF
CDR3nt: TGTGCCAGCAGTAGGACATGGTCGGCTAATGAAAAACTGTTTTTT

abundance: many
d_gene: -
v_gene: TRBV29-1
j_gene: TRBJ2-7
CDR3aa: CSVRTVSYEQYF
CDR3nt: TGCAGCGTTCGGACAGTCTCCTACGAGCAGTACTTC

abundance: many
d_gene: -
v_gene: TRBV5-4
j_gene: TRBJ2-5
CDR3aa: CASSLTRDHQETQYF
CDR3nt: TGTGCCAGCAGCCTGACTCGGGATCACCAAGAGACCCAGTACTTC

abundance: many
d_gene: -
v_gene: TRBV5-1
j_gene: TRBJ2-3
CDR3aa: CASSTRQASTDTQYF
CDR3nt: TGCGCCAGCAGCACCAGACAGGCTAGCACAGATACGCAGTATTTT

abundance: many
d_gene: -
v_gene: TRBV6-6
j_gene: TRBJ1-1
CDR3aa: CASSWKVGTEAFF
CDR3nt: TGTGCCAGCAGTTGGAAAGTGGGCACTGAAGCTTTCTTT

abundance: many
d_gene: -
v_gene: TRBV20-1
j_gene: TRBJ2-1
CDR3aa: CSAPGGGSRYNEQFF
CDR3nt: TGCAGTGCCCCAGGGGGGGGGTCCCGGTACAATGAGCAGTTCTTC

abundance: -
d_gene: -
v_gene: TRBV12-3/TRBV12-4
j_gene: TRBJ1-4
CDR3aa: CASSLTVPGKLFF
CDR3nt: TGTGCCAGCAGTTTGACAGTTCCAGGAAAACTGTTTTTT

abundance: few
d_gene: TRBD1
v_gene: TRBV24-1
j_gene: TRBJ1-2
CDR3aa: CATSDLGQGLGGYTF
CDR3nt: TGTGCCACCAGTGATCTGGGACAGGGATTGGGAGGCTACACCTTC

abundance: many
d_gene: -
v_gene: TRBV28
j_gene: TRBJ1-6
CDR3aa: CASAGRDDSPLHF
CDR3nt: TGTGCCAGTGCGGGCAGGGACGATTCACCCCTCCACTTT

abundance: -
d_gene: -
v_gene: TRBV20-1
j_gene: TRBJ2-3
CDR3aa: CSARERGSSYTDTQYF
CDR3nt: TGCAGTGCTAGAGAGAGGGGGAGTTCATACACAGATACGCAGTATTTT

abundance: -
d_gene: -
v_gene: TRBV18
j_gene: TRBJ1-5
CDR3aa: CASSPRGDSNQPQHF
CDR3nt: TGTGCCAGCTCACCAAGGGGGGATAGCAATCAGCCCCAGCATTTT

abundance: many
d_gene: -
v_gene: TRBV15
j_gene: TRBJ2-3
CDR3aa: CATSRVADTQYF
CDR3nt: TGTGCCACCAGCAGAGTTGCGGATACGCAGTATTTT

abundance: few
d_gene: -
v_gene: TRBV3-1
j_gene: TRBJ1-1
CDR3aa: CASSQDPTGPAFF
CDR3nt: TGTGCCAGCAGCCAAGATCCCACAGGGCCGGCTTTCTTT

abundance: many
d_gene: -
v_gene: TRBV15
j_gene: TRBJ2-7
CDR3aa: CATSRDGDEQYF
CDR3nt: TGTGCCACCAGCAGAGATGGGGACGAGCAGTACTTC

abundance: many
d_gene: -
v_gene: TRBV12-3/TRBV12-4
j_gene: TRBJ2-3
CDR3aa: CASRRTDTQYF
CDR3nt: TGTGCCAGCAGGAGGACAGATACGCAGTATTTT

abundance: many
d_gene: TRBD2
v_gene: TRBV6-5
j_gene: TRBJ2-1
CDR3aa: CASSPGFRTSGYNEQFF
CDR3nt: TGTGCCAGCAGTCCCGGCTTTAGGACTAGCGGTTACAATGAGCAGTTCTTC

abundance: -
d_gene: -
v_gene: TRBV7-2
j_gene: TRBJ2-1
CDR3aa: CASSSDRGSHNEQFF
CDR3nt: TGTGCCAGCAGCTCCGATAGAGGGTCCCACAATGAGCAGTTCTTC

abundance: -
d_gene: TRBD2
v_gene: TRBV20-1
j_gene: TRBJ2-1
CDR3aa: CSARTPGLAGSEQFF
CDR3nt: TGCAGTGCCAGAACCCCGGGACTAGCGGGAAGTGAGCAGTTCTTC

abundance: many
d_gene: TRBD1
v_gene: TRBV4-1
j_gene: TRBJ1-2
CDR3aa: CASSQAGQVYYGYTF
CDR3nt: TGCGCCAGCAGCCAGGCGGGACAGGTCTACTATGGCTACACCTTC

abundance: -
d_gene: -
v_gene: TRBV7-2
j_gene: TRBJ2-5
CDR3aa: CASSVQTTTGETQYF
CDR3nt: TGTGCCAGCAGCGTTCAGACTACGACCGGGGAGACCCAGTACTTC

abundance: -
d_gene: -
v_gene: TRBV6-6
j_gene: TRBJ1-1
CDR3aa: CASSYSRAVNTEAFF
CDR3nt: TGTGCCAGCAGTTACTCGAGGGCCGTGAACACTGAAGCTTTCTTT

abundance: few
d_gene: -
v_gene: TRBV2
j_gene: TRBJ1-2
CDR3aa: CASSPPGPAGSSYTF
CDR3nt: TGTGCCAGCAGTCCCCCCGGACCAGCAGGGTCGAGCTACACCTTC

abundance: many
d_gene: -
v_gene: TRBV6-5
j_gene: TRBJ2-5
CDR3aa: CASRFAETQYF
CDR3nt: TGTGCCAGCCGCTTCGCAGAGACCCAGTACTTC

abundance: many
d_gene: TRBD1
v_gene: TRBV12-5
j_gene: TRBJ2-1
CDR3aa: CASGPPTGIMNNEQFF
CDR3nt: TGTGCTAGTGGGCCCCCGACAGGGATAATGAACAATGAGCAGTTCTTC

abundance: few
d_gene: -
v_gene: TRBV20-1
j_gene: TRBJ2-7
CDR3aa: CSASGRGTYEQYF
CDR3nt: TGCAGTGCTAGCGGGAGAGGAACCTACGAGCAGTACTTC

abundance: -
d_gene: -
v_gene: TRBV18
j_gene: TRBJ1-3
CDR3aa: CASSPLDNSGNTIYF
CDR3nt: TGTGCCAGCTCACCCCTTGACAACTCTGGAAACACCATATATTTT

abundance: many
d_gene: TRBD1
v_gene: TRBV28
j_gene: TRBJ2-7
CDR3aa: CASSPSYARTGSEQYF
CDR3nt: TGTGCCAGCAGTCCTTCGTACGCCCGGACAGGGTCCGAGCAGTACTTC

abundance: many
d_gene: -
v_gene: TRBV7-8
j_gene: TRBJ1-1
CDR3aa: CASSPKRQGHTEAFF
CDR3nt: TGTGCCAGCAGCCCCAAGAGGCAGGGACATACTGAAGCTTTCTTT

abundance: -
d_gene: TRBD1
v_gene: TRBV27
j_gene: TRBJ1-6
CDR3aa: CASSPGQGWDSPLHF
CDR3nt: TGTGCCAGCAGCCCGGGACAGGGGTGGGATTCACCCCTCCACTTT

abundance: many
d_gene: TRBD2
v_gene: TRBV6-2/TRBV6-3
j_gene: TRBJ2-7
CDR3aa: CATFSGPSYEQYF
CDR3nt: TGTGCCACCTTTAGCGGGCCCAGCTACGAGCAGTACTTC